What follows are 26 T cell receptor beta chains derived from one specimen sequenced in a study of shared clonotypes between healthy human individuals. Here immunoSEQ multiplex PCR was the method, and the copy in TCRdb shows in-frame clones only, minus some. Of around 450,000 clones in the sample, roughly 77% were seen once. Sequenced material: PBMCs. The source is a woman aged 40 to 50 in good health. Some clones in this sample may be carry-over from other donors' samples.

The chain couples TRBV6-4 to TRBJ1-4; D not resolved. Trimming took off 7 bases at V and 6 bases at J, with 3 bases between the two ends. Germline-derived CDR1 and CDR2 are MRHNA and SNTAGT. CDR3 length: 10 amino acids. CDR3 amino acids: CASKDEKLFF. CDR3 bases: TGTGCCAGCAAAGATGAAAAACTGTTTTTT.

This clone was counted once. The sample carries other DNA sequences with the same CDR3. The CDR3 sequence is CASSSNTGELFF. The CDR3 DNA reads TGTGCCAGCAGCTCAAATACAGGGGAGCTGTTTTTT. The rearrangement joins TRBV7-3 to TRBJ2-2, with no clear D. From germline, CDR1 is SGHTA and CDR2 FQGTGA. V was shortened by 4 bases and J by 8 bases, with 8 bases between the two germline ends. This CDR3 spans 12 amino acids.

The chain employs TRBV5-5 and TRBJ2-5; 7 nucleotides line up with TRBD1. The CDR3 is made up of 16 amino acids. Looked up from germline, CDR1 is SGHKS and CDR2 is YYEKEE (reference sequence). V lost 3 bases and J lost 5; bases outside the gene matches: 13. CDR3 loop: CASSSQIDREWETQYF. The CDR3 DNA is TGTGCCAGCAGCTCCCAAATTGACAGGGAATGGGAGACCCAGTACTTC.

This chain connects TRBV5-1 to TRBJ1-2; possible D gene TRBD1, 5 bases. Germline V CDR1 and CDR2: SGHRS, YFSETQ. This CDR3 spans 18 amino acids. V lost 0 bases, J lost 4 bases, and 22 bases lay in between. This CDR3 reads CASSLDMPGRSGVYGYTF. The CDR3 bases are TGCGCCAGCAGCTTGGACATGCCGGGGCGGAGCGGGGTCTATGGCTACACCTTC.

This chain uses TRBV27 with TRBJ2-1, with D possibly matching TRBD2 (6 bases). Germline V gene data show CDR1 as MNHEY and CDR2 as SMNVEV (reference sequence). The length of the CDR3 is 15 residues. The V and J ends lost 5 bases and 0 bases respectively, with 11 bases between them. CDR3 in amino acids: CASSPAGFSYNEQFF. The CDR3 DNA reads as TGTGCCAGCAGTCCTGCGGGATTCTCCTACAATGAGCAGTTCTTC.

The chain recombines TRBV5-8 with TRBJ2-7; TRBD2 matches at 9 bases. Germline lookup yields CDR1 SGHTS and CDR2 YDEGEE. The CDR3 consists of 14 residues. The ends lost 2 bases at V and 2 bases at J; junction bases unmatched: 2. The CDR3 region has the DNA TGTGCCAGCAGCTTTAGCGGGAGCGCCTACGAGCAGTACTTC. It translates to CASSFSGSAYEQYF.

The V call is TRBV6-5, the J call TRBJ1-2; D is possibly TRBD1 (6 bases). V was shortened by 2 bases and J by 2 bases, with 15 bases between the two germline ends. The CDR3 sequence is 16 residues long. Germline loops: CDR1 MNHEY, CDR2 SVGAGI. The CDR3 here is CASSYGTRGSNYGYTF. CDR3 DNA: TGTGCCAGCAGTTACGGGACCAGGGGTTCAAACTATGGCTACACCTTC.

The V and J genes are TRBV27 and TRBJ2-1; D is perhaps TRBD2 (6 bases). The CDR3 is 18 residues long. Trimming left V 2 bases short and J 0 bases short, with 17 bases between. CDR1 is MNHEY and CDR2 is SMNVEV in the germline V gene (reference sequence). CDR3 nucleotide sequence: TGTGCCAGCAGTTTAAAGGCCCTTAGCGGTCGCTCCTACAATGAGCAGTTCTTC. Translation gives CASSLKALSGRSYNEQFF.

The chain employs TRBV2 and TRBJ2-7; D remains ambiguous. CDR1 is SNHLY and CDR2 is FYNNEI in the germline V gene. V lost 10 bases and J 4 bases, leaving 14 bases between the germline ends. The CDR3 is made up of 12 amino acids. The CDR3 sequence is CATGRSGYEQYF. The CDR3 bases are TGTGCCACAGGTCGGTCCGGGTACGAGCAGTACTTC.

The CDR3 coding sequence is TGTGCCAGCAGTTTAGGGGTGGGTCTAGCCCCGGGCAAAAACATTCAGTACTTC. Protein sequence: CASSLGVGLAPGKNIQYF. J is TRBJ2-4 and V is TRBV28, with TRBD2 as a possible D gene (5 bases). Trimming pared 2 bases from V and 3 bases from J, leaving 20 bases between. The CDR3 length is 18 residues. The germline CDR1 and CDR2 sequences are MDHEN and SYDVKM.

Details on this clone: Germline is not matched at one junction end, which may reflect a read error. The CDR3 loop is CASSPSPGTSLRTGELFF. For the CDR3, the DNA is TGTGCTAGCAGCCCTTCACCCGGGACATCTTTGAGGACCGGGGAGCTGTTTTTT. The genes are TRBV7-7 and TRBJ2-2, with a weak D call TRBD1 (6 bases). CDR3 size: 18 residues. Germline assignment: CDR1 SSHAT and CDR2 FNYEAQ (reference sequence).

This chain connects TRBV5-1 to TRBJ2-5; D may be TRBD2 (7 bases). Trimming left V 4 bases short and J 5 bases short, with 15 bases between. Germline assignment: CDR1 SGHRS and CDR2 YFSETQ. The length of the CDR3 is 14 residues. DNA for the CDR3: TGCGCCAGCAGCATAGGGGGGGCAGAGGAGACCCAGTACTTC. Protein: CASSIGGAEETQYF. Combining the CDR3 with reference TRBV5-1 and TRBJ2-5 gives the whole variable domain KAGVTQTPRYLIKTRGQQVTLSCSPISGHRSVSWYQQTPGQGLQFLFEYFSETQRNKGNFPGRFSGRQFSNSRSEMNVSTLELGDSALYLCASSIGGAEETQYFGPGTRLLVL.

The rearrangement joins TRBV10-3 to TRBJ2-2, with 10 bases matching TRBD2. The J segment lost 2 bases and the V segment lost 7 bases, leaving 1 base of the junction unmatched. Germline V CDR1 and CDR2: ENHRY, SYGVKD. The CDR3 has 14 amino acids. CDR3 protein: CAIKREGNTGELFF. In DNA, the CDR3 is TGTGCCATCAAGCGGGAGGGAAACACCGGGGAGCTGTTTTTT.

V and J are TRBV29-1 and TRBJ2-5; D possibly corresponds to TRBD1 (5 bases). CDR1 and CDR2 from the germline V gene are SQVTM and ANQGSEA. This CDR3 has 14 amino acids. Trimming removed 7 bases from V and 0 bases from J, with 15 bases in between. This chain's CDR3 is CSADSQVYQETQYF. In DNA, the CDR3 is TGCAGCGCTGATTCACAGGTGTACCAAGAGACCCAGTACTTC.

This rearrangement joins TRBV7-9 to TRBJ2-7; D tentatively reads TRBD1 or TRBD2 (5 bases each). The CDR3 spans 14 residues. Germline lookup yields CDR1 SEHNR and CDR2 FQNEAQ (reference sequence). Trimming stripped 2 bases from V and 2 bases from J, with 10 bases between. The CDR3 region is CASSLRDGTYEQYF. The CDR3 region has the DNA TGTGCCAGCAGCTTACGGGACGGGACCTACGAGCAGTACTTC.

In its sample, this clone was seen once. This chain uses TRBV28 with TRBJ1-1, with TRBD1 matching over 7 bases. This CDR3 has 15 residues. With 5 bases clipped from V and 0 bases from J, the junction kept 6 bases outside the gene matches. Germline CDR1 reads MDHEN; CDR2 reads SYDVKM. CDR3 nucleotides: TGTGCCAGCAGTACCTACAGGGGTGTGAACACTGAAGCTTTCTTT. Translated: CASSTYRGVNTEAFF.

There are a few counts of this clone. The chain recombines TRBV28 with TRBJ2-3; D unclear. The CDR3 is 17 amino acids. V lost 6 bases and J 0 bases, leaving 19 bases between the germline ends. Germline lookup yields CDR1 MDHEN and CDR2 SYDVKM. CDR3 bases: TGTGCCAGCAGCGGCCCGCCACGAACTATAAGCACAGATACGCAGTATTTT. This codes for CASSGPPRTISTDTQYF.

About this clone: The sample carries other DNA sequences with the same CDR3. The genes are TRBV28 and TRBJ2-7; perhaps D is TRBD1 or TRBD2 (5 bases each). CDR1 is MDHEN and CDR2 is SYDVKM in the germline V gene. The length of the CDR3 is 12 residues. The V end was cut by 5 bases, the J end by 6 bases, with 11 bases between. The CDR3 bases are TGTGCCAGCAGTCCTCCGAGGGGCGAGCAGTACTTC. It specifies CASSPPRGEQYF.

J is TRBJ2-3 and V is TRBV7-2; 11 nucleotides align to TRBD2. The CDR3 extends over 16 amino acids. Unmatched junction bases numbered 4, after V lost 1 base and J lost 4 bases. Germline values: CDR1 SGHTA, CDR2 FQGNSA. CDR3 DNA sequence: TGTGCCAGCAGCTTAGGTAGCGGGAGGGCCGCAGATACGCAGTATTTT. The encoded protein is CASSLGSGRAADTQYF.

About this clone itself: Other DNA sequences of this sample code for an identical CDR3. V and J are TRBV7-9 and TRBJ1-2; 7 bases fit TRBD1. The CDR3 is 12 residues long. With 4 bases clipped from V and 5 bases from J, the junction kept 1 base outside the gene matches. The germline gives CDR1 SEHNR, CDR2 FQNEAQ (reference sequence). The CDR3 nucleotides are TGTGCCAGCAGCTCACAGGGGTATGGCTACACCTTC. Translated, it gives CASSSQGYGYTF.

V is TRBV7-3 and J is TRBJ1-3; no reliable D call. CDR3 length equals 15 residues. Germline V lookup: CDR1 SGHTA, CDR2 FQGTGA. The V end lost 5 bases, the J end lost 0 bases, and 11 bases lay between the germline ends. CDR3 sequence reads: CASSLSGGSGNTIYF. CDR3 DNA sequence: TGTGCCAGCAGCCTTTCAGGCGGCTCTGGAAACACCATATATTTT.

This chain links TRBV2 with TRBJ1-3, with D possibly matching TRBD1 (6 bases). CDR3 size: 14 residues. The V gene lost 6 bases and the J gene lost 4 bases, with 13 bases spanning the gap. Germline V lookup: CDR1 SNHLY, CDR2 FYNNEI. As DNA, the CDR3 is TGTGCCAGCAGGGGCCCAGGGGCCGGAAACACCATATATTTT. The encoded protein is CASRGPGAGNTIYF.

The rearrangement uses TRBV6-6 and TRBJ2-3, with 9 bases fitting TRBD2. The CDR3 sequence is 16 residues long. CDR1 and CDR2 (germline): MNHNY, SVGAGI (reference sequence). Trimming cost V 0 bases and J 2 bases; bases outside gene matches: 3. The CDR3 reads CASSYSKREVTDTQYF. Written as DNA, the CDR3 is TGTGCCAGCAGTTACTCGAAGCGGGAGGTCACAGATACGCAGTATTTT.

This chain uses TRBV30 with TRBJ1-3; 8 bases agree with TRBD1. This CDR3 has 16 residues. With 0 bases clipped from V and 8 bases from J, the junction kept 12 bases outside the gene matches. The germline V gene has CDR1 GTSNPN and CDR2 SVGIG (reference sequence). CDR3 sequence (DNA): TGTGCCTGGAGTGTACCTGGAACAGGGGGTAGTGACACCATATATTTT. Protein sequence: CAWSVPGTGGSDTIYF.

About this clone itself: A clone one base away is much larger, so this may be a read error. The CDR3 protein is CASSWTSGNTGELFF. CDR3 coding DNA: TGTGCCAGCAGCTGGACTAGCGGGAACACCGGGGAGCTGTTTTTT. This chain joins TRBV5-4 and TRBJ2-2, with TRBD2 matching over 10 bases. The junction had 0 bases not matched to a gene; V was cut back by 3 bases and J by 1 base. The CDR3 sequence is 15 residues long. Germline CDR1 SGHNT, CDR2 YYREEE (reference sequence).

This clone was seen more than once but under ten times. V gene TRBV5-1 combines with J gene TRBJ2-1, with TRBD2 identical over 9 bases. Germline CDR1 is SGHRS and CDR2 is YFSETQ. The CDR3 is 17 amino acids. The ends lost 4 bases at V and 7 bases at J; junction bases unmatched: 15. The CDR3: CASSLRSMAGGNNEQFF. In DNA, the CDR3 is TGCGCCAGCAGCCTACGGAGTATGGCGGGAGGGAATAATGAGCAGTTCTTC.